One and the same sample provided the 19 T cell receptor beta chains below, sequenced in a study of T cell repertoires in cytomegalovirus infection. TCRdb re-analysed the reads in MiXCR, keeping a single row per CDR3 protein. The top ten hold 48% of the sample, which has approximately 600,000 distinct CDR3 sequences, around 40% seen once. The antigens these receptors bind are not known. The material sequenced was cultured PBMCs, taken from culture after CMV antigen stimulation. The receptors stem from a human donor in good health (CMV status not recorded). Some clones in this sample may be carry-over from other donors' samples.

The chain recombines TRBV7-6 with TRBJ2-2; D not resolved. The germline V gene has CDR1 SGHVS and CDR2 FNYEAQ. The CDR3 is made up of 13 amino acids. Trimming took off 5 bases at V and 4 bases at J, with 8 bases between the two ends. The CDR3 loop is CASSPTGTGELFF. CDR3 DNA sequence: TGTGCCAGCAGCCCTACGGGCACCGGGGAGCTGTTTTTT. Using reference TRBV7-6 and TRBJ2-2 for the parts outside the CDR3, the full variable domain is GAGVSQSPRYKVTKRGQDVALRCDPISGHVSLYWYRQALGQGPEFLTYFNYEAQQDKSGLPNDRFSAERPEGSISTLTIQRTEQRDSAMYRCASSPTGTGELFFGEGSRLTVL.

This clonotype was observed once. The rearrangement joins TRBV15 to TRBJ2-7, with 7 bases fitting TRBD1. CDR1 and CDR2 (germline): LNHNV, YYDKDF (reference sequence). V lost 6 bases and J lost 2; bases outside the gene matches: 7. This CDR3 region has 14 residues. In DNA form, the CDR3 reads TGTGCCACCAGTTCGGGGCAGGGGGCCTACGAGCAGTACTTC. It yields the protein CATSSGQGAYEQYF.

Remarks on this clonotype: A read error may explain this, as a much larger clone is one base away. The CDR3 bases are TGTGCCAGCAGCCCACGGACAGGGCATTGGGAGACCCAGTACTTC. Protein sequence: CASSPRTGHWETQYF. The chain employs TRBV7-6 and TRBJ2-5; TRBD1 agrees at 8 bases. CDR1 and CDR2 from the germline V gene are SGHVS and FNYEAQ. With 5 bases clipped from V and 5 bases from J, the junction kept 10 bases outside the gene matches. The CDR3 is 15 residues long. Full variable domain (outside the CDR3, taken from reference TRBV7-6 and TRBJ2-5): GAGVSQSPRYKVTKRGQDVALRCDPISGHVSLYWYRQALGQGPEFLTYFNYEAQQDKSGLPNDRFSAERPEGSISTLTIQRTEQRDSAMYRCASSPRTGHWETQYFGPGTRLLVL.

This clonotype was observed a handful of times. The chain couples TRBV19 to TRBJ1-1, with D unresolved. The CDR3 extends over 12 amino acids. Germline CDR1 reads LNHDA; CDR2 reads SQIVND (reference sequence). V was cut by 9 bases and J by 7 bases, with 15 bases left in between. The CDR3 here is CASYSSRLEAFF. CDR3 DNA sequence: TGTGCCAGCTACAGTAGCCGCCTTGAAGCTTTCTTT.

CDR3 residues: CASSLAPRTGAYSPLHF. CDR3 bases: TGTGCCAGCAGCTTGGCCCCACGAACCGGAGCGTATTCACCCCTCCACTTT. The genes are TRBV5-4 and TRBJ1-6; no clear D. The germline CDR1 and CDR2 sequences are SGHNT and YYREEE (reference sequence). V was trimmed by 0 bases and J by 8 bases, leaving 18 bases between them. The CDR3 extends over 17 amino acids.

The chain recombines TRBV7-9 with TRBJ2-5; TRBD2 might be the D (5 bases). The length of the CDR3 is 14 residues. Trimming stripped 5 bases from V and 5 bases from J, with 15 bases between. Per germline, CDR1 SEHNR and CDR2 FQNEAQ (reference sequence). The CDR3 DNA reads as TGTGCCAGCAGCGGAGGTCAGGCCGGGGAGACCCAGTACTTC. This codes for CASSGGQAGETQYF.

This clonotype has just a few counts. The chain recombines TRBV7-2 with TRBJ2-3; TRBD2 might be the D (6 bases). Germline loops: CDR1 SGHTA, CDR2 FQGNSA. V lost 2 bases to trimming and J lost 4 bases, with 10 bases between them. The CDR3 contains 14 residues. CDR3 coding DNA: TGTGCCAGCAGCTTATCGCCTAGCGCAGATACGCAGTATTTT. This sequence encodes CASSLSPSADTQYF.

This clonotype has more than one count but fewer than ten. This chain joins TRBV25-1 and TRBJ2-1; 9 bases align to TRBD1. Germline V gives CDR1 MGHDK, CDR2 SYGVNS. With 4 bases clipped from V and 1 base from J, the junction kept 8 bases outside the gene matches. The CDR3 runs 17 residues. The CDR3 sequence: CASSGPPGTGSYNEQFF. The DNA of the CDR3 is TGTGCCAGCAGTGGGCCACCCGGGACAGGGTCCTACAATGAGCAGTTCTTC.

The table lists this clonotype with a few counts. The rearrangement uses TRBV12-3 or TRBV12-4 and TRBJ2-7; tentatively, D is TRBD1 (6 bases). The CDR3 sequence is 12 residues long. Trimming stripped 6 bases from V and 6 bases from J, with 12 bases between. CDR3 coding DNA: TGTGCCAGCAGCCTAGGGACAACCGAGCAGTACTTC. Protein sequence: CASSLGTTEQYF.

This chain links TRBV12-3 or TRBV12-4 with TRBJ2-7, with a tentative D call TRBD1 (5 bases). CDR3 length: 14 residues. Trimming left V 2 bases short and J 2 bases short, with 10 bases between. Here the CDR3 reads CASSLQQEPYEQYF. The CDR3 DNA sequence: TGTGCCAGCAGTTTACAACAGGAGCCCTACGAGCAGTACTTC.

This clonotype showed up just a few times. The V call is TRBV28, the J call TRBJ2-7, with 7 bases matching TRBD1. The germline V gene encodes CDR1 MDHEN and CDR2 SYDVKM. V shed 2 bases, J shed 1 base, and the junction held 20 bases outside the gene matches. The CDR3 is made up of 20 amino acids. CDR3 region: CASSLEGTAQPWDPSYEQYF. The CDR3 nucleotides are TGTGCCAGCAGTTTAGAAGGGACAGCCCAGCCTTGGGATCCTTCCTACGAGCAGTACTTC.

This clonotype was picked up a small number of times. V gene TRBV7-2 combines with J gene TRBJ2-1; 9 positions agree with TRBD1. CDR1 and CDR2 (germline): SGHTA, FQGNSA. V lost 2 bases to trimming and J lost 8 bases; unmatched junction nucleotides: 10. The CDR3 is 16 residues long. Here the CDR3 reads CASSLSGTGTVHEQFF. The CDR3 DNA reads TGTGCCAGCAGCTTAAGTGGGACAGGGACGGTACATGAGCAGTTCTTC.

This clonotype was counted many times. CDR3 nucleotide sequence: TGTGCCAGCAGTGAGGTGGTCAATGAGCAGTTCTTC. It codes for CASSEVVNEQFF. This rearrangement joins TRBV25-1 to TRBJ2-1; D gene ambiguous. V shed 3 bases and J shed 6 bases, with 6 bases lying between them. CDR3 size: 12 residues. Germline-derived CDR1 and CDR2 are MGHDK and SYGVNS.

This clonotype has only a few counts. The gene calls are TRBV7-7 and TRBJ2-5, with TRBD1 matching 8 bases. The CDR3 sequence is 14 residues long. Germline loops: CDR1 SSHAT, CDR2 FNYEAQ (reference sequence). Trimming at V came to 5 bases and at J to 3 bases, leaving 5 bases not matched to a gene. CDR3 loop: CASSALTGEETQYF. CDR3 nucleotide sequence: TGTGCCAGCAGCGCATTGACAGGGGAAGAGACCCAGTACTTC. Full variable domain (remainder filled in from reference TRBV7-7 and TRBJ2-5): GAGVSQSPRYKVTKRGQDVTLRCDPISSHATLYWYQQALGQGPEFLTYFNYEAQPDKSGLPSDRFSAERPEGSISTLTIQRTEQRDSAMYRCASSALTGEETQYFGPGTRLLVL.

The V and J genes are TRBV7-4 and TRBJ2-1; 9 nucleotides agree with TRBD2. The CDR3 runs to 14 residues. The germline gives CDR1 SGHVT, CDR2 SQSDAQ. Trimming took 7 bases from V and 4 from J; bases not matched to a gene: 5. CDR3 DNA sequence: TGTGCCAGCACTCACAGCGGGAGGTACAATGAGCAGTTCTTC. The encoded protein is CASTHSGRYNEQFF.

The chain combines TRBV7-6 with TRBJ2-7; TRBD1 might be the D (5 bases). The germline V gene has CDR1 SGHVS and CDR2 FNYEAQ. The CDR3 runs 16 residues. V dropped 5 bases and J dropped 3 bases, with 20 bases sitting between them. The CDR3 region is CASSPGSRTTFYEQYF. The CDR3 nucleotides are TGTGCCAGCAGCCCAGGGTCTCGAACTACGTTCTACGAGCAGTACTTC.

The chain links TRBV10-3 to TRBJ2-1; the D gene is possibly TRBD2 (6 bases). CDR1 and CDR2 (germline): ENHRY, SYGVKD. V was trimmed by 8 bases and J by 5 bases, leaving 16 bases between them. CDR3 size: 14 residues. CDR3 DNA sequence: TGTGCCATCGGGGTGGAGACTAGAAACAATGAGCAGTTCTTC. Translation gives CAIGVETRNNEQFF.

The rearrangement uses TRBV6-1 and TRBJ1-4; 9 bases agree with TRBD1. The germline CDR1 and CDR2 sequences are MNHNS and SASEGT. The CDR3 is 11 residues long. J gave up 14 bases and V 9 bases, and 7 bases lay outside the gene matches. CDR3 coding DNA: TGTGCCAGTGACTGGGGGACAGGGCTGTTTTTT. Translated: CASDWGTGLFF.

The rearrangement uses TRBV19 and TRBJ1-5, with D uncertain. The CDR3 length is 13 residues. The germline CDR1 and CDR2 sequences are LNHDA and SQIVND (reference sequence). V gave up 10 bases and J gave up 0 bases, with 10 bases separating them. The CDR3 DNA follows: TGTGCCACCTCGGACCGTAGCAATCAGCCCCAGCATTTT. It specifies CATSDRSNQPQHF.